The clone carrying this TCR beta chain was seen at least ten times. Its antigen is unidentified. V was clipped by 5 bases and J by 0 bases; unmatched bases: 5. Germline values: CDR1 SNHLY, CDR2 FYNNEI. The CDR3 is 17 residues long. PBMCs were collected from a roughly 9.7 ml volume of fresh peripheral blood. The entry originates in a study of T cells in Graves' hyperthyroidism and ophthalmopathy. Notes on the study in general: Separating ophthalmopathy from stable hyperthyroidism was achieved by a 13 V-J model.

Amplification of TCR beta CDR3 regions was performed using RNA transcripts as template. HTBI primers were used for first-round RT-PCR of the TCR CDR3. TCRdb recomputed calls from the multiplex PCR reads with MiXCR, one row per CDR3 protein. The sample has around 420,000 distinct CDR3 sequences, 12% to 15% seen once. This clonotype was sampled from a woman in her late teens or twenties with Graves' hyperthyroidism. The sequencing sample was made of blood. The chain joins TRBV2 to TRBJ2-2; 11 nucleotides agree with TRBD2. The DNA of the CDR3 is TGTGCCAGCAGTCTACTAGCGGGAGCCGCGAACACCGGGGAGCTGTTTTTT. It encodes CASSLLAGAANTGELFF.